This T cell receptor (beta chain) was recorded in a study of CD8 T cells in ankylosing spondylitis. Study findings and constraints: Clones linked to disease, bearing a CD8+ phenotype, were relatively rare in peripheral blood. Characteristic, it appeared, of ankylosing spondylitis blood was a TCR beta motif of fewer than 10 highly homologous variants.

Generation of TCR beta libraries employed quantitative 5'-RACE incorporating molecular barcodes. TCRdb passed the 5' RACE reads through MiXCR, listing each CDR3 protein once. The data show around 540,000 distinct CDR3 sequences, roughly 12% seen once. This CDR3 has 21 residues. J was trimmed by 5 bases and V by 5 bases; bases with no gene match: 22. Germline lookup yields CDR1 SGHAT and CDR2 FQDESV (reference sequence). Comments on this clonotype: Its specificity is unknown.

V is TRBV11-1 and J is TRBJ2-1; 12 nucleotides align to TRBD2. The sequence came from a male donor with ankylosing spondylitis. The sequenced sample was blood, either unsorted or a sorted T cell fraction (not recorded which). The chain's CDR3 is CASSPSSTSGRWSFLNNEQFF. CDR3 in DNA: TGTGCCAGCAGCCCCTCCAGTACTAGCGGGAGGTGGAGCTTTCTAAACAATGAGCAGTTCTTC.